A selection of T cell receptor beta chains follows, all from one sample in a study of beta chain features in type 1 diabetes. Libraries were prepared by immunoSEQ multiplex PCR; TCRdb keeps only in-frame clonotypes and omits some of them. Found here are some 220,000 clones, roughly a tenth of them singletons; the top ten hold roughly 1.4%. Sequences were obtained from central memory CD4+ T cells from blood. The receptors stem from a man aged 18 to 35 in good health. CDR3s include the opening cysteine and the closing phenylalanine or tryptophan. The D gene is left open where the match is weak. Rows may omit the clone size; those that give it use once, few, many or a size class.

j_call v_call d_call clone_size cdr3_aa cdr3_nt
TRBJ2-1 TRBV4-3 TRBD2 few CASSQAPDRTSGSPEQFF TGCGCCAGCAGCCAAGCGCCGGACCGGACTAGCGGGAGCCCTGAGCAGTTCTTC
TRBJ2-7 TRBV7-9 TRBD2 few CASSLAGTTSYEQYF TGTGCCAGCAGCCTAGCCGGGACTACCTCCTACGAGCAGTACTTC
TRBJ2-4 TRBV6-1 - few CASSDGPWGGKNIQYF TGTGCCAGCAGTGACGGGCCGTGGGGCGGCAAAAACATTCAGTACTTC
TRBJ2-7 TRBV7-2 TRBD1 few CASSSHGQAAYEQYF TGTGCCAGCAGCTCGCACGGACAGGCCGCCTACGAGCAGTACTTC
TRBJ2-7 TRBV6-5 - - CASSPRYEQYF TGTGCCAGCAGTCCTAGATACGAGCAGTACTTC
TRBJ2-1 TRBV9 TRBD2 few CASSGTGTSGSPNEQFF TGTGCCAGCAGCGGCACCGGGACTAGCGGGAGCCCAAATGAGCAGTTCTTC
TRBJ1-3 TRBV4-3 - - CASSTDVISGNTIYF TGCGCCAGCAGTACTGACGTAATCTCTGGAAACACCATATATTTT
TRBJ2-1 TRBV9 - few CASSVAPFWGDEQFF TGTGCCAGCAGCGTAGCTCCCTTCTGGGGCGATGAGCAGTTCTTC
TRBJ2-7 TRBV7-2 - many CASSLAGNSYEQYF TGTGCCAGCAGCTTAGCGGGTAATTCCTACGAGCAGTACTTC
TRBJ2-7 TRBV2 - - CASKSASYEQYF TGTGCCAGCAAGTCAGCGTCCTACGAGCAGTACTTC
TRBJ2-3 TRBV7-2 TRBD2 - CASSFGTSRDTQYF TGTGCCAGCAGCTTCGGGACTAGCAGAGATACGCAGTATTTT
TRBJ2-2 TRBV6-1 TRBD1 - CASRQGAKNTGELFF TGTGCCAGCAGACAGGGGGCCAAGAACACCGGGGAGCTGTTTTTT
TRBJ2-2 TRBV7-2 - few CASSQNGVGNTGELFF TGTGCCAGCAGCCAGAATGGAGTAGGGAACACCGGGGAGCTGTTTTTT
TRBJ2-5 TRBV5-1 TRBD2 many CASSPSGTSGNTQYF TGCGCCAGCAGCCCTTCCGGGACTAGCGGGAATACCCAGTACTTC
TRBJ1-2 TRBV10-3 - medium-sized CAISDPGRTNYGYTF TGTGCCATCAGTGATCCGGGCCGCACTAACTATGGCTACACCTTC
TRBJ2-1 TRBV9 TRBD2 - CASSAQPGLASYNEQFF TGTGCCAGCAGCGCGCAGCCGGGACTAGCCTCCTACAATGAGCAGTTCTTC
TRBJ2-3 TRBV15 TRBD2 - CATSDRDTSGKDTQYF TGTGCCACCAGCGATCGAGATACTAGCGGGAAAGATACGCAGTATTTT
TRBJ1-3 TRBV5-6 - - CASSQVGGNTIYF TGTGCCAGCAGCCAGGTCGGAGGAAACACCATATATTTT
TRBJ2-1 TRBV7-3 TRBD1 - CASSLPGQGSEQFF TGTGCCAGCAGCTTACCAGGACAGGGCAGTGAGCAGTTCTTC
TRBJ2-2 TRBV19 - - CASSIGTNTGELFF TGTGCCAGTAGTATCGGCACGAACACCGGGGAGCTGTTTTTT
TRBJ2-1 TRBV7-6 - few CASSRMDEQFF TGTGCCAGCAGCCGGATGGATGAGCAGTTCTTC
TRBJ2-1 TRBV7-8 - - CATLTPGRTYNEQFF TGTGCCACCCTGACGCCGGGAAGGACCTACAATGAGCAGTTCTTC
TRBJ2-3 TRBV7-2 - - CASSLAPLEAGGDTQYF TGTGCCAGCAGCTTAGCCCCTCTGGAGGCTGGGGGGGATACGCAGTATTTT
TRBJ2-7 TRBV27 - few CASSLSGPIEQYF TGTGCCAGCAGTTTATCGGGACCAATCGAGCAGTACTTC
TRBJ2-1 TRBV4-2 TRBD2 - CASSQDGREGHNEQFF TGTGCCAGCAGCCAAGATGGGCGGGAGGGCCACAATGAGCAGTTCTTC
TRBJ1-4 TRBV11-2 - few CASSIYGTENEKLFF TGTGCCAGCAGCATTTACGGGACGGAGAATGAAAAACTGTTTTTT
TRBJ2-1 TRBV9 TRBD1 many CASSVYQGAYNEQFF TGTGCCAGCAGCGTATATCAGGGGGCCTACAATGAGCAGTTCTTC
TRBJ2-7 TRBV11-2 TRBD1 - CASSLSRTGSYEQYF TGTGCCAGCAGCTTATCCCGGACAGGGTCCTACGAGCAGTACTTC
TRBJ2-1 TRBV13 - - CASTQAKSNEQFF TGTGCCAGCACCCAAGCAAAGTCAAATGAGCAGTTCTTC
TRBJ2-5 TRBV25-1 TRBD2 few CASSRASGNDQYF TGTGCCAGCAGTAGGGCTAGCGGGAACGACCAGTACTTC
TRBJ2-3 TRBV18 - few CASSENRADTQYF TGTGCCAGCTCTGAAAACAGGGCAGATACGCAGTATTTT
TRBJ2-3 TRBV2 - - CASSGLWGTDTQYF TGTGCCAGCTCTGGCCTCTGGGGAACAGATACGCAGTATTTT
TRBJ2-2 TRBV7-6 - few CASSLAGRNTGELFF TGTGCCAGCAGCTTAGCAGGCAGAAACACCGGGGAGCTGTTTTTT
TRBJ1-3 TRBV27 - - CASGLGNTIYF TGTGCCAGCGGCCTGGGGAACACCATATATTTT
TRBJ2-3 TRBV7-2 TRBD2 - CASSFRGRTSTDTQYF TGTGCCAGCAGCTTTCGCGGGAGGACAAGCACAGATACGCAGTATTTT
TRBJ2-7 TRBV4-1 - many CASSQDMQFRVQQYF TGCGCCAGCAGCCAAGATATGCAATTCCGGGTCCAGCAGTACTTC
TRBJ1-2 TRBV14 - many CASSQDPKYGYTF TGTGCCAGCAGCCAAGATCCCAAATATGGCTACACCTTC
TRBJ2-7 TRBV20-1 - few CSVRTAYEQYF TGCAGTGTCAGGACAGCCTACGAGCAGTACTTC
TRBJ2-7 TRBV10-3 - few CAISSTAYEQYF TGTGCCATCAGCTCTACGGCCTACGAGCAGTACTTC
TRBJ2-1 TRBV6-1 TRBD1 few CASSVGQGTYNEQFF TGTGCCAGCAGTGTTGGACAGGGCACCTACAATGAGCAGTTCTTC
TRBJ1-1 TRBV9 - once CASSVLSRDTEAFF TGTGCCAGCAGCGTATTGTCTCGCGACACTGAAGCTTTCTTT
TRBJ2-3 TRBV5-1 TRBD1 many CASRKPGTGSTDTQYF TGCGCCAGCAGGAAACCCGGGACAGGGAGCACAGATACGCAGTATTTT
TRBJ1-3 TRBV28 TRBD1 few CASSFQGALGNTIYF TGTGCCAGCAGTTTTCAGGGGGCTCTAGGAAACACCATATATTTT
TRBJ2-4 TRBV4-3 - - CASSRGPATAKNIQYF TGCGCCAGCAGCCGGGGCCCGGCTACAGCCAAAAACATTCAGTACTTC
TRBJ2-2 TRBV9 - - CASSTRTSGLGELFF TGTGCCAGCAGCACCCGGACCTCCGGGCTTGGGGAGCTGTTTTTT
TRBJ2-5 TRBV5-1 - few CASSRDMPQETQYF TGCGCCAGCAGCCGGGACATGCCACAAGAGACCCAGTACTTC
TRBJ2-3 TRBV30 - - CAWTPDLRTDTQYF TGTGCCTGGACCCCCGACCTCCGGACAGATACGCAGTATTTT
TRBJ1-2 TRBV30 TRBD1 - CAWKKGQLLNYGYTF TGTGCCTGGAAGAAGGGACAGCTACTAAACTATGGCTACACCTTC
TRBJ1-2 TRBV10-3 - many CAISPGEGYTF TGTGCCATCAGTCCGGGTGAAGGCTACACCTTC
TRBJ2-7 TRBV27 - many CASGSRRGHYEQYF TGTGCCAGCGGTTCTCGCAGGGGCCACTACGAGCAGTACTTC
TRBJ2-6 TRBV7-2 - - CASSLLGANVLTF TGTGCCAGCAGCTTACTGGGGGCCAACGTCCTGACTTTC
TRBJ2-7 TRBV21-1 - - CASSKPTGAGCEQYF TGTGCCAGCAGCAAACCCACAGGGGCGGGATGCGAGCAGTACTTC
TRBJ1-2 TRBV25-1 TRBD1 - CASSEARDRAGYTF TGTGCCAGCAGTGAAGCGAGGGACAGGGCTGGCTACACCTTC
TRBJ2-7 TRBV7-2 - - CASSLPGVSYEQYF TGTGCCAGCAGCTTACCCGGGGTCTCCTACGAGCAGTACTTC
TRBJ1-2 TRBV7-9 - - CASSLGPGYGYTF TGTGCCAGCAGCTTAGGTCCGGGATATGGCTACACCTTC
TRBJ1-5 TRBV7-9 - - CASSPNQPQHF TGTGCCAGCAGCCCGAATCAGCCCCAGCATTTT
TRBJ2-2 TRBV7-2 - many CASSLRVGELFF TGTGCCAGCAGCTTAAGGGTCGGGGAGCTGTTTTTT